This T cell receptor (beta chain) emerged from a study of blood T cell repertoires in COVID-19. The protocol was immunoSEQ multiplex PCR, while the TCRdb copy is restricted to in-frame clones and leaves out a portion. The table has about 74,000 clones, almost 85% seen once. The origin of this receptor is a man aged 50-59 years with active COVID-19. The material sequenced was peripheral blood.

DNA for the CDR3: TGTGCCAGCAGTTACGAGCAGGAAAATACCTACAATGAGCAGTTCTTC. Its translation: CASSYEQENTYNEQFF. The V and J genes are TRBV6-2 or TRBV6-3 and TRBJ2-1, with D unresolved. Germline V gives CDR1 MNHEY, CDR2 SVGEGT. V was cut by 2 bases and J by 2 bases, with 13 bases left in between. This CDR3 has 16 residues.